What follows are 30 T cell receptor beta chains derived from one specimen sequenced in a study of T cells in Graves' hyperthyroidism and ophthalmopathy. Researchers amplified the TCR beta CDR3 regions from RNA transcripts. The TCR CDR3 was amplified in a first-round RT-PCR using the HTBI primer set. TCRdb analysed the multiplex PCR reads with MiXCR anew, one entry per CDR3 protein. The table shows around 430,000 distinct CDR3 sequences, with around 14% occurring only once. Sequenced: blood. The receptors derive from a woman aged 30 to 39 with Graves' hyperthyroidism.

The table lists this clonotype with a few counts. The rearrangement joins TRBV6-1 to TRBJ1-5, with TRBD1 matching 9 bases. The trim removed 4 bases at V and 3 bases at J, leaving 4 bases unmatched. CDR3 size: 15 residues. Looked up from germline, CDR1 is MNHNS and CDR2 is SASEGT. The CDR3 spells CASSVGQGYNQPQHF. The CDR3 nucleotides are TGTGCCAGCAGTGTAGGACAGGGGTACAATCAGCCCCAGCATTTT.

The table lists this clonotype with a few counts. V is TRBV3-1 and J is TRBJ1-5; TRBD1 aligns across 9 bases. This CDR3 is built from 18 residues. CDR1 is LGHDT and CDR2 is YNNKEL in the germline V gene (reference sequence). With 1 base clipped from V and 9 bases from J, the junction kept 16 bases outside the gene matches. CDR3 in amino acids: CASSQGGGTGQGRVPQHF. Here the CDR3 DNA reads TGTGCCAGCAGCCAAGGAGGCGGAACGGGACAGGGACGTGTGCCCCAGCATTTT.

V is TRBV29-1 and J is TRBJ1-2; possible D gene TRBD1, 5 bases. The germline V gene has CDR1 SQVTM and CDR2 ANQGSEA. Deletions cut 4 bases from V and 8 bases from J, with 23 bases between. CDR3 length: 15 residues. As DNA, the CDR3 is TGCAGCGTTGCCAAGGGGTCAGAGTGGGGTCGGGGCTACACCTTC. Protein product: CSVAKGSEWGRGYTF.

This clonotype was recorded many times. The chain uses TRBV28 and TRBJ1-1, with 7 bases lining up with TRBD1. CDR1 is MDHEN, CDR2 SYDVKM, per germline. The trim removed 2 bases at V and 4 bases at J, leaving 4 bases unmatched. This CDR3 has 14 residues. The CDR3 loop is CASSLGGGVTEAFF. In nucleotides, the CDR3 is TGTGCCAGCAGTTTAGGAGGGGGCGTCACTGAAGCTTTCTTT.

In its sample, this clonotype was seen a few times. CDR3 residues: CASSPAGATSGNFHGANVLTF. Written as DNA, the CDR3 is TGTGCCAGCAGCCCCGCGGGCGCTACTAGCGGGAATTTTCATGGGGCCAACGTCCTGACTTTC. The chain carries TRBV28 and TRBJ2-6, with 10 positions matching TRBD2. This CDR3 spans 21 amino acids. The germline CDR1 and CDR2 sequences are MDHEN and SYDVKM. J was trimmed by 3 bases and V by 6 bases; bases with no gene match: 20.

This clonotype showed up many times. The chain uses TRBV24-1 and TRBJ2-3; 13 bases are shared with TRBD2. Looked up from germline, CDR1 is KGHDR and CDR2 is SFDVKD. The CDR3 runs 17 residues. J lost 6 bases, V lost 4 bases, and 9 bases had no gene match. CDR3 residues: CATSDPGLAGAGDTQYF. CDR3 bases: TGTGCCACCAGTGACCCAGGACTAGCGGGAGCGGGTGATACGCAGTATTTT.

This clonotype has ten or more counts. This chain joins TRBV5-1 and TRBJ2-3; 12 bases match TRBD2. Germline V gives CDR1 SGHRS, CDR2 YFSETQ. The ends lost 4 bases at V and 3 bases at J; junction bases unmatched: 15. There are 19 residues in the CDR3. The CDR3 here is CASSQTSGSLKRGTDTQYF. The CDR3 region has the DNA TGCGCCAGCAGCCAGACTAGCGGGAGTCTAAAGAGGGGGACAGATACGCAGTATTTT. Supplemented by reference TRBV5-1 and TRBJ2-3, the full variable domain reads KAGVTQTPRYLIKTRGQQVTLSCSPISGHRSVSWYQQTPGQGLQFLFEYFSETQRNKGNFPGRFSGRQFSNSRSEMNVSTLELGDSALYLCASSQTSGSLKRGTDTQYFGPGTRLTVL.

This clonotype was detected many times. The chain couples TRBV27 to TRBJ2-1; 14 nucleotides match TRBD2. Germline V gene lookup returns CDR1 MNHEY and CDR2 SMNVEV (reference sequence). V dropped 4 bases and J dropped 2; count of bases not matched to a gene: 7. The CDR3 has 18 amino acids. In DNA form, the CDR3 reads TGTGCCAGCAGTTCCGGGACTAGCGGGGGATGGACCTACAATGAGCAGTTCTTC. It encodes CASSSGTSGGWTYNEQFF.

The chain has TRBV5-1 and TRBJ2-7; 8 nucleotides align to TRBD1. CDR3 length: 15 residues. Trimming took 8 bases from V and 3 from J; bases not matched to a gene: 13. Germline loops: CDR1 SGHRS, CDR2 YFSETQ. Here the CDR3 reads CASYSGQGIGYEQYF. CDR3 DNA: TGCGCCAGTTACTCAGGACAGGGCATCGGCTACGAGCAGTACTTC. Supplemented by reference TRBV5-1 and TRBJ2-7, the full variable domain reads KAGVTQTPRYLIKTRGQQVTLSCSPISGHRSVSWYQQTPGQGLQFLFEYFSETQRNKGNFPGRFSGRQFSNSRSEMNVSTLELGDSALYLCASYSGQGIGYEQYFGPGTRLTVT.

This clonotype has a handful of counts. CDR3 region: CASSLHAGTSGSSYEQYF. CDR3 bases: TGTGCCAGCAGTTTGCATGCAGGGACTAGCGGAAGTTCGTACGAGCAGTACTTC. This sequence joins TRBV7-9 and TRBJ2-7; 11 bases fit TRBD2. Trimming cost V 6 bases and J 4 bases; bases outside gene matches: 17. The CDR3 has 18 amino acids. Germline CDR1 SEHNR, CDR2 FQNEAQ (reference sequence).

The chain carries TRBV20-1 and TRBJ2-1; the D gene could be TRBD1 or TRBD2 (5 bases each). The CDR3 is made up of 14 amino acids. Germline CDR1 is DFQATT and CDR2 is SNEGSKA (reference sequence). The V end lost 5 bases, the J end lost 5 bases, and 16 bases lay between the germline ends. CDR3 bases: TGCAGTGCTGGCCGGGGCAGGGACGACAATGAGCAGTTCTTC. Encoded protein: CSAGRGRDDNEQFF.

This clonotype was seen more than once but under ten times. The CDR3 sequence is CAWSVQGLEKLFF. CDR3 bases: TGTGCCTGGAGTGTGCAGGGGCTTGAAAAACTGTTTTTT. The J gene is TRBJ1-4, the V gene TRBV30; weak D call: TRBD1 (6 bases). The CDR3 is 13 amino acids. V was trimmed by 0 bases and J by 7 bases, leaving 9 bases between them. CDR1 and CDR2 (germline): GTSNPN, SVGIG (reference sequence).

This clonotype was counted ten times or more. This chain uses TRBV30 with TRBJ1-1; no clear D gene. V lost 0 bases and J lost 7, with 6 bases in between. The CDR3 spans 11 residues. Per the germline V gene, CDR1 is GTSNPN and CDR2 is SVGIG (reference sequence). This CDR3 is CAWSVAFEAFF. The CDR3 DNA reads as TGTGCCTGGAGTGTAGCCTTTGAAGCTTTCTTT.

This clonotype was observed at least ten times. V usage is TRBV2 and J usage is TRBJ2-5; D uncertain. Germline CDR1 reads SNHLY; CDR2 reads FYNNEI. The CDR3 sequence is 13 residues long. Deletions cut 4 bases from V and 4 bases from J, with 10 bases between. CDR3 nucleotide sequence: TGTGCCAGCAGTGGACTGGGTGGAGAGACCCAGTACTTC. Its translation: CASSGLGGETQYF.

The sample holds many counts of this clonotype. The chain is built from TRBV30 and TRBJ1-5; D may be TRBD1 (5 bases). Germline V gene lookup returns CDR1 GTSNPN and CDR2 SVGIG (reference sequence). The CDR3 extends over 14 amino acids. V was clipped by 0 bases and J by 1 base, with 7 bases between them. This CDR3 is CAWSVQASNQPQHF. The CDR3 DNA reads TGTGCCTGGAGTGTACAGGCGAGCAATCAGCCCCAGCATTTT. Full variable domain (remainder filled in from reference TRBV30 and TRBJ1-5): SQTIHQWPATLVQPVGSPLSLECTVEGTSNPNLYWYRQAAGRGLQLLFYSVGIGQISSEVPQNLSASRPQDRQFILSSKKLLLSDSGFYLCAWSVQASNQPQHFGDGTRLSIL.

The chain is built from TRBV4-1 and TRBJ2-1; TRBD2 matches at 8 bases. The CDR3 covers 16 residues. Trimming removed 1 base from V and 6 bases from J; junction bases left unmatched: 8. Looked up from germline, CDR1 is MGHRA and CDR2 is YSYEKL. The CDR3 coding sequence is TGCGCCAGCAGCCAAGCAATGGGACTAGATCTCAATGAGCAGTTCTTC. This translates into CASSQAMGLDLNEQFF.

This clonotype was recorded at least ten times. V and J are TRBV6-2 or TRBV6-3 and TRBJ2-1; D might be TRBD2 (6 bases). Germline CDR1 MNHEY, CDR2 SVGEGT. The CDR3 runs 12 residues. V was shortened by 7 bases and J by 5 bases, with 9 bases between the two germline ends. This CDR3 is CASNLADNEQFF. In nucleotides, the CDR3 is TGTGCCAGCAATTTAGCGGACAATGAGCAGTTCTTC.

Many counts were recorded for this clonotype. The rearrangement uses TRBV3-1 and TRBJ1-5; 7 bases are shared with TRBD1. V shed 4 bases, J shed 1 base, and the junction held 7 bases outside the gene matches. The CDR3 consists of 16 residues. The germline CDR1 and CDR2 sequences are LGHDT and YNNKEL (reference sequence). The DNA for the CDR3 is TGTGCCAGCAGCCCTACAGGGGTAGGAAGCAATCAGCCCCAGCATTTT. Translation gives CASSPTGVGSNQPQHF.

J is TRBJ1-6 and V is TRBV20-1, with D unresolved. This CDR3 is 15 amino acids long. Germline CDR1 reads DFQATT; CDR2 reads SNEGSKA (reference sequence). V was cut by 6 bases and J by 5 bases, with 17 bases left in between. CDR3 nucleotide sequence: TGCAGTGCCGCGGCCGCGGCGCGGGATAATTCACCCCTCCACTTT. Its protein is CSAAAAARDNSPLHF.

This clonotype was seen many times. The rearrangement joins TRBV7-2 to TRBJ1-2, with 7 bases aligning to TRBD1. CDR3 length: 14 residues. V trimming: 5 bases; J trimming: 4 bases; junction bases outside the gene matches: 7. CDR1 and CDR2 (germline): SGHTA, FQGNSA. CDR3 DNA: TGTGCCAGCAGCCTAACGGACAGGATCTATGGCTACACCTTC. Translated, it gives CASSLTDRIYGYTF. The complete variable domain, with remaining parts taken from reference TRBV7-2 and TRBJ1-2, reads GAGVSQSPSNKVTEKGKDVELRCDPISGHTALYWYRQSLGQGLEFLIYFQGNSAPDKSGLPSDRFSAERTGGSVSTLTIQRTQQEDSAVYLCASSLTDRIYGYTFGSGTRLTVV.

This clonotype was seen only once. Since a much larger clone is just one base distant, this may be a read error. This likely comes from a read error, as the CDR3 has no conserved phenylalanine or tryptophan at its end. The J gene is TRBJ2-1, the V gene TRBV7-9; maybe TRBD2 (6 bases). The V and J ends lost 10 bases and 1 base respectively, with 14 bases between them. The CDR3 consists of 14 residues. CDR1 and CDR2 (germline): SEHNR, FQNEAQ (reference sequence). The CDR3 nucleotides read TGTGCCACCAAGAATAGCGGTTCCTACAATGAGCAGTTCCTC. This codes for CATKNSGSYNEQFL.

This clonotype was observed at least ten times. This chain connects TRBV28 to TRBJ2-7, with D hard to call. Germline-derived CDR1 and CDR2 are MDHEN and SYDVKM. The CDR3 spans 12 residues. V was pared by 8 bases and J by 3 bases, with 11 bases between. Here the CDR3 DNA reads TGTGCCAGCTTGTCCTCGGACTACGAGCAGTACTTC. Translated: CASLSSDYEQYF.

This chain uses TRBV3-1 with TRBJ2-1; 10 bases are a match to TRBD1. The CDR3 spans 16 residues. Germline CDR1 and CDR2: LGHDT and YNNKEL (reference sequence). V was clipped by 4 bases and J by 9 bases; unmatched bases: 12. Written as DNA, the CDR3 is TGTGCCAGCAGCCTTTACGACAGGGGGCAATTCGGTGAGCAGTTCTTC. Translation gives CASSLYDRGQFGEQFF.

V and J are TRBV24-1 and TRBJ2-7; 9 nucleotides agree with TRBD1. Germline values: CDR1 KGHDR, CDR2 SFDVKD. The CDR3 extends over 15 amino acids. After removal of 4 bases from V and 5 bases from J, the junction contained 8 bases not matched to a gene. CDR3 DNA sequence: TGTGCCACCAGTGACCGGGGGACAGGGTACGACGAGCAGTACTTC. This codes for CATSDRGTGYDEQYF.

The chain uses TRBV7-8 and TRBJ2-5; the D gene could be TRBD1 or TRBD2 (5 bases each). Deletions cut 10 bases from V and 0 bases from J, with 30 bases between. Germline-derived CDR1 and CDR2 are SGHVS and FQNEAQ. The CDR3 totals 19 residues. The CDR3 reads CATPPGYIGSWGNQETQYF. CDR3 bases: TGTGCCACCCCACCAGGGTATATCGGAAGCTGGGGGAACCAAGAGACCCAGTACTTC.

This clonotype was detected ten times or more. The rearrangement uses TRBV20-1 and TRBJ2-5; 12 bases fit TRBD2. Germline-derived CDR1 and CDR2 are DFQATT and SNEGSKA (reference sequence). The CDR3 is 13 residues long. V lost 5 bases to trimming and J lost 4 bases; unmatched junction nucleotides: 2. The CDR3: CSALGLAGETQYF. CDR3 in DNA: TGCAGTGCTCTGGGACTAGCGGGAGAGACCCAGTACTTC.

Many counts were recorded for this clonotype. CDR3 loop: CASSGGRGGLEPQHF. The CDR3 nucleotides are TGTGCCAGCAGTGGGGGGCGGGGTGGTCTAGAGCCCCAGCATTTT. V is TRBV2 and J is TRBJ1-5; possible D gene TRBD1, 6 bases. Germline CDR1 reads SNHLY; CDR2 reads FYNNEI. This CDR3 contains 15 residues. Trimming left V 4 bases short and J 8 bases short, with 18 bases between.

The CDR3 DNA is TGTGCCAGCAGGAGGACAGCCACAAACACTGAAGCTTTCTTT. Protein product: CASRRTATNTEAFF. This rearrangement joins TRBV6-2 or TRBV6-3 to TRBJ1-1, with D maybe TRBD1 (6 bases). The CDR3 sequence is 14 residues long. The V and J ends lost 6 bases and 2 bases respectively, with 13 bases between them. The V gene's germline CDR1 is MNHEY and CDR2 SVGEGT.

This rearrangement joins TRBV19 to TRBJ2-3, with a tentative D call TRBD1 (6 bases). V was trimmed by 6 bases and J by 4 bases, leaving 14 bases between them. From germline, CDR1 is LNHDA and CDR2 SQIVND (reference sequence). The CDR3 length is 14 residues. CDR3 region: CASRATGLADTQYF. CDR3 sequence (DNA): TGTGCCAGTAGGGCAACAGGGCTCGCAGATACGCAGTATTTT.

This clonotype was seen at least ten times. The chain employs TRBV5-1 and TRBJ1-1, with TRBD1 as a possible D gene (5 bases). V was trimmed by 2 bases and J by 3 bases, leaving 11 bases between them. CDR1 SGHRS and CDR2 YFSETQ come from the germline V gene. The CDR3 spans 14 residues. CDR3 loop: CASSLAGRDTEAFF. The CDR3 region has the DNA TGCGCCAGCAGCTTAGCAGGGAGGGACACTGAAGCTTTCTTT.